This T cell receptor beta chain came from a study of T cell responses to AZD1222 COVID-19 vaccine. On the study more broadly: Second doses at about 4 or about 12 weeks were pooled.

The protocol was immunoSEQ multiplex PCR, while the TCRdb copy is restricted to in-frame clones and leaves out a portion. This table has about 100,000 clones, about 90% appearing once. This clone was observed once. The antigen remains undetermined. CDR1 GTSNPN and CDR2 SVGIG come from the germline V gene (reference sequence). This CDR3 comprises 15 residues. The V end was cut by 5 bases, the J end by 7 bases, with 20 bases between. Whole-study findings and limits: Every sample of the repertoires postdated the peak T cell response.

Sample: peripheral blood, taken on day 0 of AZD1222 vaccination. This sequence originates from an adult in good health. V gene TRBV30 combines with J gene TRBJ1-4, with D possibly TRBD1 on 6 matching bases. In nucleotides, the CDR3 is TGTGCCTGGGGTCAGTTGGGGGGGGCGTCTGAAAAACTGTTTTTT. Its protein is CAWGQLGGASEKLFF. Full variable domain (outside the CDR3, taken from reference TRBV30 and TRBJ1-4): SQTIHQWPATLVQPVGSPLSLECTVEGTSNPNLYWYRQAAGRGLQLLFYSVGIGQISSEVPQNLSASRPQDRQFILSSKKLLLSDSGFYLCAWGQLGGASEKLFFGSGTQLSVL.